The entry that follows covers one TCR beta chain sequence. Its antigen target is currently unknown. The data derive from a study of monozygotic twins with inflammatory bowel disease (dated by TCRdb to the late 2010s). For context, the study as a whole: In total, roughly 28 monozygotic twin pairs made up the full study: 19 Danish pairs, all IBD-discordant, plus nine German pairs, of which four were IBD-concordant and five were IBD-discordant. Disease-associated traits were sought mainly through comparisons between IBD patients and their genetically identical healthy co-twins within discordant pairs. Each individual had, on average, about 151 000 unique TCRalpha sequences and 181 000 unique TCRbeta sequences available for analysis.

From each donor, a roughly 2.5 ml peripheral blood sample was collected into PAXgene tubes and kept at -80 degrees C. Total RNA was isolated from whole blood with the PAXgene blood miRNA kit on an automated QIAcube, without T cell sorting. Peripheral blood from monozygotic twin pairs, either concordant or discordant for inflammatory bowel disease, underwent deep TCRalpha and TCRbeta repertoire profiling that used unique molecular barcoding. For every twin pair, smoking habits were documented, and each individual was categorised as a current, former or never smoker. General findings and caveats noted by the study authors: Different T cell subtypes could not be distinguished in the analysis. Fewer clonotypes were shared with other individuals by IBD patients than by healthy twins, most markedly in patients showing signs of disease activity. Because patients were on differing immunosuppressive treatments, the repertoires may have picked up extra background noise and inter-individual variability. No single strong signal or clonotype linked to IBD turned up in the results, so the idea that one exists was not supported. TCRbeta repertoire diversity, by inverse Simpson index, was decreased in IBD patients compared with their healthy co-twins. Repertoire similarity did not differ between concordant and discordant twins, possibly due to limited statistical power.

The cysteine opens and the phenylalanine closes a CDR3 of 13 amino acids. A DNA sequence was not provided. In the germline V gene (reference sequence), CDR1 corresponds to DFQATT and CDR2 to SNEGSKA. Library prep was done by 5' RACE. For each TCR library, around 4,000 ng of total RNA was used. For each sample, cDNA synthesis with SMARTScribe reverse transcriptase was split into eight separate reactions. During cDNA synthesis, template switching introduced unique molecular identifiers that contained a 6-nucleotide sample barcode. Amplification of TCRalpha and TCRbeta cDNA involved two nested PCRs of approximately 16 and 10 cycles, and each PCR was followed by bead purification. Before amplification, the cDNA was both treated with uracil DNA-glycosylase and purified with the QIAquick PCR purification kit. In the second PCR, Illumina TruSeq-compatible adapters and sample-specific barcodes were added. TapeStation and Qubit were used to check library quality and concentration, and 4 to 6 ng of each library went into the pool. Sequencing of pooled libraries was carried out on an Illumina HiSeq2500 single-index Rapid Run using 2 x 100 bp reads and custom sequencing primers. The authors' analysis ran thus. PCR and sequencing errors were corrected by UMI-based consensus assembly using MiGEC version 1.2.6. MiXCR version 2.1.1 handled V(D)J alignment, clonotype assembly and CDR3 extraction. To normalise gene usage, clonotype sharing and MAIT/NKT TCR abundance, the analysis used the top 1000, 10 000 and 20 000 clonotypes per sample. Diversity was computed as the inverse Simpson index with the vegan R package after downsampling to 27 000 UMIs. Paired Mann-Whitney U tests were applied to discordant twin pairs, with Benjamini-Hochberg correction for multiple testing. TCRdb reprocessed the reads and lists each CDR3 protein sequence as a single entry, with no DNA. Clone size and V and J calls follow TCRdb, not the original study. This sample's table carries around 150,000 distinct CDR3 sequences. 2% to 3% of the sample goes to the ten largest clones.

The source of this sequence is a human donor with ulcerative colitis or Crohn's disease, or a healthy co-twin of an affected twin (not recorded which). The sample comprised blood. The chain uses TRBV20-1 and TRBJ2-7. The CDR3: CSYYSRDYDEQYF.